The 24 T cell receptor beta chains below all came from one sample that was sequenced in a study of blood T cell repertoires in COVID-19. TCRdb's copy holds only in-frame clones and misses some; the assay was immunoSEQ multiplex PCR. The table shows 90,000 to 120,000 clones, with roughly nine tenths occurring only once. Sequenced material: peripheral blood. Source of these receptors: a woman of 80 years or more with acute or convalescent COVID-19.

This clone was detected only a few times. The CDR3 nucleotides are TGTGCCAGTAGTATAGTGGAGGGAAATCAGCCCCAGCATTTT. Its protein is CASSIVEGNQPQHF. The rearrangement links TRBV19 to TRBJ1-5; D gene uncertain. From germline, CDR1 is LNHDA and CDR2 SQIVND (reference sequence). The CDR3 runs 14 residues. V dropped 1 base and J dropped 4 bases, with 8 bases sitting between them.

V usage is TRBV3-1 (or the pseudogene TRBV3-2) and J usage is TRBJ1-4; D uncertain. Between the trimmed V and J ends, which lost 1 base and 7 bases, there was a span of 13 bases. The germline V gene has CDR1 LGHDT and CDR2 YNNKEL (reference sequence). The CDR3 extends over 15 amino acids. In DNA, the CDR3 is TGTGCCAGCAGCCAAGCCCAGCCTGGGAGTGAAAAACTGTTTTTT. This encodes CASSQAQPGSEKLFF.

This clone was seen only a few times. The chain recombines TRBV10-2 with TRBJ2-7; 7 positions agree with TRBD2. With 10 bases clipped from V and 0 bases from J, the junction kept 9 bases outside the gene matches. The CDR3 loop spans 14 amino acids. Germline CDR1 and CDR2: WSHSY and SAAADI. The CDR3 reads CATRRGGGSYEQYF. The CDR3 DNA follows: TGCGCCACCCGTCGCGGGGGAGGCTCCTACGAGCAGTACTTC.

This rearrangement joins TRBV10-2 to TRBJ1-1; D is unclear. V lost 2 bases and J lost 2, with 12 bases in between. The germline V gene has CDR1 WSHSY and CDR2 SAAADI. This CDR3 contains 15 residues. CDR3 bases: TGCGCCAGCAGTGAGATGTACGCAGGAAACACTGAAGCTTTCTTT. It encodes CASSEMYAGNTEAFF.

V and J are TRBV5-4 and TRBJ2-3, with 7 bases that match TRBD1. The junction had 15 bases not matched to a gene; V was cut back by 4 bases and J by 4 bases. CDR1 SGHNT and CDR2 YYREEE come from the germline V gene (reference sequence). The CDR3 is 17 residues long. The chain's CDR3 is CASSGGSMRQGSDTQYF. The CDR3 DNA is TGTGCCAGCAGCGGGGGATCAATGAGACAGGGATCAGATACGCAGTATTTT.

The V gene is TRBV19, the J gene TRBJ1-2; tentative D call: TRBD1 (5 bases). The germline V gene encodes CDR1 LNHDA and CDR2 SQIVND (reference sequence). The CDR3 sequence is 14 residues long. With 5 bases removed from V and 7 bases from J, the gap between germline ends came to 17 bases. CDR3 bases: TGTGCCAGTAGTGCCTTTGACAGCGCTATTGGCTACACCTTC. Protein: CASSAFDSAIGYTF.

The CDR3 bases are TGTGCCAGTAGTATAGGCGACAGTGGCACTGAAGCTTTCTTT. This codes for CASSIGDSGTEAFF. The chain uses TRBV19 and TRBJ1-1, with TRBD1 as a possible D gene (5 bases). V was clipped by 1 base and J by 4 bases, with 10 bases between them. The CDR3 is 14 residues long. The germline CDR1 and CDR2 sequences are LNHDA and SQIVND (reference sequence).

The V call is TRBV6-2 or TRBV6-3, the J call TRBJ2-3; 7 bases fit TRBD2. V lost 6 bases and J lost 4; bases outside the gene matches: 10. Looked up from germline, CDR1 is MNHEY and CDR2 is SVGEGT. This CDR3 contains 15 residues. This CDR3 is CASSSGTTVSDTQYF. CDR3 DNA: TGTGCCAGCAGCTCCGGGACTACGGTCTCAGATACGCAGTATTTT.

This sequence joins TRBV18 and TRBJ2-4; no clear D. This CDR3 region has 17 residues. V was shortened by 4 bases and J by 1 base, with 17 bases between the two germline ends. Germline assignment: CDR1 KGHSH and CDR2 LQKENI. The CDR3 reads CASSHYTDIVAKNIQYF. CDR3 sequence (DNA): TGTGCCAGCTCACACTACACGGATATCGTCGCCAAAAACATTCAGTACTTC.

This clone was detected once. The rearrangement joins TRBV18 to TRBJ2-2; 8 bases agree with TRBD1. CDR1 and CDR2 (germline): KGHSH, LQKENI. V shed 4 bases, J shed 5 bases, and the junction held 6 bases outside the gene matches. The CDR3 runs 15 residues. CDR3 nucleotide sequence: TGTGCCAGCTCACGCGGGACAGGACGGACCGGGGAGCTGTTTTTT. This encodes CASSRGTGRTGELFF.

The chain uses TRBV7-2 and TRBJ2-1; 10 bases match TRBD2. Per the germline V gene, CDR1 is SGHTA and CDR2 is FQGNSA. The J segment lost 5 bases and the V segment lost 2 bases, leaving 9 bases of the junction unmatched. The CDR3 is 17 residues long. CDR3 sequence: CASSLRWIAGGHNEQFF. The CDR3 region has the DNA TGTGCCAGCAGCTTAAGGTGGATAGCGGGGGGTCACAATGAGCAGTTCTTC.

The chain carries TRBV9 and TRBJ2-1; 10 positions match TRBD2. The CDR3 sequence is 15 residues long. The trim removed 0 bases at V and 8 bases at J, leaving 5 bases unmatched. The germline V gene has CDR1 SGDLS and CDR2 YYNGEE. The chain's CDR3 is CASSVAAGGGYEQFF. In DNA form, the CDR3 reads TGTGCCAGCAGCGTAGCAGCGGGGGGGGGCTATGAGCAGTTCTTC.

The gene calls are TRBV19 and TRBJ1-4; TRBD1 is a possible D gene (6 bases). The germline gives CDR1 LNHDA, CDR2 SQIVND (reference sequence). The V end lost 1 base, the J end lost 5 bases, and 17 bases lay between the germline ends. The CDR3 is 17 residues long. The CDR3 reads CASSIASKRTANEKLFF. CDR3 nucleotides: TGTGCCAGTAGTATAGCCTCGAAGAGGACAGCAAATGAAAAACTGTTTTTT.

The CDR3 loop is CASSLGAQGTNEKLFF. In DNA form, the CDR3 reads TGTGCCAGCAGCTTAGGGGCACAGGGTACTAATGAAAAACTGTTTTTT. The chain recombines TRBV7-6 with TRBJ1-4, with D tentatively TRBD1 (6 bases). Between the trimmed V and J ends, which lost 1 base and 2 bases, there was a span of 11 bases. CDR1 and CDR2 from the germline V gene are SGHVS and FNYEAQ. CDR3 length equals 16 residues.

This rearrangement joins TRBV6-1 to TRBJ2-5, with D hard to call. Germline CDR1 MNHNS, CDR2 SASEGT. This CDR3 has 16 amino acids. The V gene lost 0 bases and the J gene lost 1 base, with 12 bases spanning the gap. The CDR3 loop is CASSEAASAGQETQYF. The CDR3 nucleotides read TGTGCCAGCAGTGAAGCCGCCAGCGCTGGCCAAGAGACCCAGTACTTC.

V is TRBV20-1 and J is TRBJ1-2; D gene uncertain. From germline, CDR1 is DFQATT and CDR2 SNEGSKA (reference sequence). The CDR3 covers 10 residues. The V gene lost 3 bases and the J gene lost 6 bases, with 5 bases spanning the gap. CDR3 nucleotide sequence: TGCAGTGCTAGTGCCGATGGCTACACCTTC. As protein: CSASADGYTF.

The V and J genes are TRBV7-6 and TRBJ1-1; D is perhaps TRBD1 (6 bases). This CDR3 region has 15 residues. From germline, CDR1 is SGHVS and CDR2 FNYEAQ. Trimming cost V 1 base and J 5 bases, with 14 bases left between them. The chain's CDR3 is CASSLGGGGLTEAFF. CDR3 DNA sequence: TGTGCCAGCAGCTTAGGAGGCGGGGGCTTAACTGAAGCTTTCTTT.

V is TRBV6-5 and J is TRBJ1-1, with 8 bases identical to TRBD1. The CDR3 has 13 amino acids. From germline, CDR1 is MNHEY and CDR2 SVGAGI. V lost 7 bases and J lost 5; bases outside the gene matches: 6. The chain's CDR3 is CASNAGGRTEAFF. In DNA, the CDR3 is TGTGCCAGCAATGCAGGGGGCCGAACTGAAGCTTTCTTT.

The V call is TRBV9, the J call TRBJ1-3; no clear D. CDR1 is SGDLS and CDR2 is YYNGEE in the germline V gene. This CDR3 comprises 15 residues. Deletions cut 3 bases from V and 0 bases from J, with 10 bases between. As DNA, the CDR3 is TGTGCCAGCAGCGCAACCTCTAGCTCTGGAAACACCATATATTTT. Amino acids: CASSATSSSGNTIYF. Supplemented by reference TRBV9 and TRBJ1-3, the full variable domain reads DSGVTQTPKHLITATGQRVTLRCSPRSGDLSVYWYQQSLDQGLQFLIQYYNGEERAKGNILERFSAQQFPDLHSELNLSSLELGDSALYFCASSATSSSGNTIYFGEGSWLTVV.

The chain combines TRBV12-3 or TRBV12-4 with TRBJ2-7; D possibly corresponds to TRBD1 (6 bases). CDR3 length: 12 amino acids. V was shortened by 6 bases and J by 4 bases, with 10 bases between the two germline ends. CDR3 residues: CASSRTDYEQYF. The CDR3 coding sequence is TGTGCCAGCAGCCGGACAGATTACGAGCAGTACTTC.

This clone appeared once. The rearrangement uses TRBV19 and TRBJ2-7; D is ambiguous. The V gene lost 5 bases and the J gene lost 3 bases, with 11 bases spanning the gap. CDR1 and CDR2 from the germline V gene are LNHDA and SQIVND (reference sequence). The CDR3 spans 13 residues. CDR3 sequence: CASSHRSGYEQYF. CDR3 DNA: TGTGCCAGTAGTCACCGGTCGGGCTACGAGCAGTACTTC.

The chain uses TRBV10-3 and TRBJ1-3; perhaps TRBD1 as D (6 bases). With 1 base removed from V and 5 bases from J, the gap between germline ends came to 12 bases. Germline CDR1 ENHRY, CDR2 SYGVKD. There are 15 residues in the CDR3. CDR3 amino acids: CAISEYRADRNTIYF. As DNA, the CDR3 is TGTGCCATCAGTGAGTACAGGGCCGACCGAAACACCATATATTTT.

This chain uses TRBV30 with TRBJ1-1; D uncertain. Trimming pared 0 bases from V and 7 bases from J, leaving 12 bases between. The germline V gene encodes CDR1 GTSNPN and CDR2 SVGIG (reference sequence). This CDR3 region has 13 residues. The CDR3 protein is CAWSVREGGEAFF. The CDR3 DNA sequence: TGTGCCTGGAGTGTACGGGAGGGAGGTGAAGCTTTCTTT.

This clone occurred a few times. The chain links TRBV7-8 to TRBJ2-4; D gene unclear. V was shortened by 5 bases and J by 0 bases, with 11 bases between the two germline ends. Germline-derived CDR1 and CDR2 are SGHVS and FQNEAQ. The CDR3 is 15 residues long. CDR3 sequence: CASSPDRLAKNIQYF. CDR3 in DNA: TGTGCCAGCAGCCCCGATCGACTAGCCAAAAACATTCAGTACTTC.